Presented here are 25 T cell receptor beta chains from one specimen sequenced in a study of cytomegalovirus exposure and HLA in healthy donors. Researchers ran the PCR with 60 Vbeta and 13 Jbeta primers. Measured with immunoSEQ multiplex PCR; TCRdb has only the in-frame clones, and not every one. The sample contains about 120,000 clones, over 60% of which appear only once. The material sequenced was PBMCs. The receptors were sampled from a man between 18 and 29 years old in good health and CMV-seropositive.

The chain has TRBV9 and TRBJ1-4; unclear D gene. Germline assignment: CDR1 SGDLS and CDR2 YYNGEE. Deletions cut 3 bases from V and 4 bases from J, with 10 bases between. CDR3 size: 14 residues. CDR3 sequence reads: CASSGGPLNEKLFF. The CDR3 DNA sequence: TGTGCCAGCAGCGGCGGGCCACTTAATGAAAAACTGTTTTTT. Full variable domain (missing parts from reference TRBV9 and TRBJ1-4): DSGVTQTPKHLITATGQRVTLRCSPRSGDLSVYWYQQSLDQGLQFLIQYYNGEERAKGNILERFSAQQFPDLHSELNLSSLELGDSALYFCASSGGPLNEKLFFGSGTQLSVL.

The chain combines TRBV6-5 with TRBJ2-2, with a possible D match to TRBD2 (6 bases). V lost 2 bases to trimming and J lost 3 bases, with 7 bases between them. Germline V lookup: CDR1 MNHEY, CDR2 SVGAGI. This CDR3 contains 14 residues. Here the CDR3 reads CASSYRGYTGELFF. DNA for the CDR3: TGTGCCAGCAGTTACCGGGGGTACACCGGGGAGCTGTTTTTT.

This chain uses TRBV30 with TRBJ2-3; D is possibly TRBD1 (5 bases). Germline V lookup: CDR1 GTSNPN, CDR2 SVGIG (reference sequence). V was clipped by 5 bases and J by 1 base, with 10 bases between them. The CDR3 runs 13 residues. CDR3 sequence (DNA): TGTGCCTGGGACCTAGGGGGCACAGATACGCAGTATTTT. As protein: CAWDLGGTDTQYF.

This clone has more than one count but fewer than ten. V and J are TRBV11-2 and TRBJ1-1, with D perhaps matching TRBD1 (5 bases). The V and J ends lost 5 bases and 0 bases respectively, with 16 bases between them. The CDR3 extends over 16 amino acids. Germline V gene lookup returns CDR1 SGHAT and CDR2 FQNNGV. The CDR3 bases are TGTGCCAGCAGCCAAAGGGGCCGTTACATGAACACTGAAGCTTTCTTT. It codes for CASSQRGRYMNTEAFF. The whole variable domain, filled in from reference TRBV11-2 and TRBJ1-1, reads EAGVAQSPRYKIIEKRQSVAFWCNPISGHATLYWYQQILGQGPKLLIQFQNNGVVDDSQLPKDRFSAERLKGVDSTLKIQPAKLEDSAVYLCASSQRGRYMNTEAFFGQGTRLTVV.

The V call is TRBV7-6, the J call TRBJ2-1, with D possibly matching TRBD2 (5 bases). In germline, CDR1 is SGHVS, CDR2 FNYEAQ. This CDR3 contains 12 residues. The ends were cut back, 4 bases at V and 8 bases at J, with 9 bases in the middle. CDR3 DNA sequence: TGTGCCAGCAGCTCAAGGGAGTATGAGCAGTTCTTC. Its translation: CASSSREYEQFF.

The chain has TRBV10-2 and TRBJ1-1, with a possible D match to TRBD1 (6 bases). The CDR3 is 15 amino acids. Germline CDR1 and CDR2: WSHSY and SAAADI. V dropped 8 bases and J dropped 1 base, with 17 bases sitting between them. CDR3 in DNA: TGCGCCAGCGCACTTGAAGGGGGAAAGAACACTGAAGCTTTCTTT. Translated, it gives CASALEGGKNTEAFF.

The V call is TRBV9, the J call TRBJ2-3; unclear D gene. V lost 0 bases to trimming and J lost 2 bases, with 10 bases between them. CDR3 length: 15 residues. CDR1 and CDR2 (germline): SGDLS, YYNGEE. CDR3 region: CASSVAVRHTDTQYF. In DNA form, the CDR3 reads TGTGCCAGCAGCGTAGCGGTGAGACACACAGATACGCAGTATTTT.

This clone was counted a few times. V usage is TRBV5-6 and J usage is TRBJ2-6; D is ambiguous. The CDR3 is 16 residues long. V was shortened by 0 bases and J by 2 bases, with 9 bases between the two germline ends. Germline CDR1 SGHDT, CDR2 YYEEEE. CDR3 amino acids: CASSLGGVAGANVLTF. CDR3 bases: TGTGCCAGCAGCTTGGGCGGCGTAGCTGGGGCCAACGTCCTGACTTTC.

The chain has TRBV30 and TRBJ2-2; possible D gene TRBD1, 5 bases. Germline V gene lookup returns CDR1 GTSNPN and CDR2 SVGIG (reference sequence). Trimming removed 0 bases from V and 4 bases from J, with 18 bases in between. This CDR3 is built from 17 residues. The CDR3 spells CAWSVIRTSQGTGELFF. Written as DNA, the CDR3 is TGTGCCTGGAGTGTAATTCGGACCTCTCAGGGCACCGGGGAGCTGTTTTTT.

The chain has TRBV6-1 and TRBJ1-2; possibly TRBD1 for D (5 bases). This CDR3 is 13 amino acids long. Deletions cut 4 bases from V and 6 bases from J, with 12 bases between. Germline V gives CDR1 MNHNS, CDR2 SASEGT. The CDR3 DNA follows: TGTGCCAGCAGTGTCGGCAGGGTGGATGGCTACACCTTC. Its translation: CASSVGRVDGYTF.

The J gene is TRBJ2-7, the V gene TRBV5-6; 8 positions match TRBD1. This CDR3 is 16 amino acids long. Germline loops: CDR1 SGHDT, CDR2 YYEEEE. J was trimmed by 0 bases and V by 3 bases; bases with no gene match: 8. The CDR3 protein is CASSWLRTGPSYEQYV. Written as DNA, the CDR3 is TGTGCCAGCAGCTGGTTGAGGACAGGGCCCTCCTACGAGCAGTACGTC.

This chain uses TRBV6-5 with TRBJ1-4, with TRBD1 matching over 7 bases. The CDR3 totals 16 residues. After removal of 2 bases from V and 0 bases from J, the junction contained 3 bases not matched to a gene. From germline, CDR1 is MNHEY and CDR2 SVGAGI. CDR3 protein: CASSYTGTATNEKLFF. CDR3 bases: TGTGCCAGCAGTTACACCGGGACAGCAACTAATGAAAAACTGTTTTTT.

This clone occurred once. The gene calls are TRBV14 and TRBJ2-7; 8 nucleotides match TRBD2. Germline CDR1 and CDR2: SGHDN and FVKESK. Losses at the gene ends were 6 bases for V and 5 bases for J; bases not matched to a gene: 9. This CDR3 has 14 residues. The CDR3: CASRAGGGFHEQYF. The CDR3, as DNA: TGTGCCAGCAGGGCCGGGGGGGGCTTCCACGAGCAGTACTTC.

The rearrangement uses TRBV10-3 and TRBJ2-2, with 12 bases identical to TRBD1. V lost 3 bases and J lost 5; bases outside the gene matches: 7. The CDR3 contains 17 residues. In germline, CDR1 is ENHRY, CDR2 SYGVKD. CDR3 coding DNA: TGTGCCATCAGTGATACGGGACAGGGGGCATCTACCGGGGAGCTGTTTTTT. Translated, it gives CAISDTGQGASTGELFF.

This chain joins TRBV2 and TRBJ2-1; TRBD2 agrees at 15 bases. CDR3 length: 18 amino acids. Germline V gene sequence: CDR1 SNHLY, CDR2 FYNNEI. The J segment lost 1 base and the V segment lost 4 bases, leaving 5 bases of the junction unmatched. The chain's CDR3 is CASSGGLAGGKSYNEQFF. The CDR3 DNA sequence: TGTGCCAGCAGTGGGGGACTAGCGGGGGGTAAGTCCTACAATGAGCAGTTCTTC.

This chain joins TRBV30 and TRBJ1-6, with 9 bases that match TRBD1. This CDR3 region has 13 residues. The V gene's germline CDR1 is GTSNPN and CDR2 SVGIG (reference sequence). The trim removed 5 bases at V and 7 bases at J, leaving 3 bases unmatched. The CDR3 spells CAWGTGSNSPLHF. The CDR3 DNA reads as TGTGCCTGGGGGACAGGGAGCAATTCACCCCTCCACTTT.

This clone was counted only a few times. CDR3 region: CASSFGLIYSPLHF. The CDR3 nucleotides are TGTGCCAGCAGTTTTGGTCTAATCTATTCACCCCTCCACTTT. V gene TRBV28 combines with J gene TRBJ1-6; no firm D call. The CDR3 sequence is 14 residues long. The ends were cut back, 3 bases at V and 8 bases at J, with 11 bases in the middle. Germline assignment: CDR1 MDHEN and CDR2 SYDVKM.

Only a few counts were recorded for this clone. The chain employs TRBV29-1 and TRBJ2-3; possible D gene TRBD2, 5 bases. Germline CDR1 is SQVTM and CDR2 is ANQGSEA. V was trimmed by 3 bases and J by 5 bases, leaving 15 bases between them. This CDR3 is built from 14 residues. This CDR3 is CSVDNIGGLDTQYF. The CDR3 region has the DNA TGCAGCGTTGATAATATTGGAGGATTAGATACGCAGTATTTT.

The table lists this clone with a few counts. The rearrangement joins TRBV5-1 to TRBJ2-3; 11 bases agree with TRBD2. With V trimmed by 3 bases and J by 1 base, 13 bases remained unmatched. The CDR3 is 19 amino acids. CDR1 is SGHRS, CDR2 YFSETQ, per germline. The CDR3, as DNA: TGCGCCAGCAGCTCCAGCCCCCTGGTACTAGCGGGGGGCACAGATACGCAGTATTTT. This translates into CASSSSPLVLAGGTDTQYF.

The rearrangement uses TRBV7-9 and TRBJ2-3; D is uncertain. This CDR3 has 14 amino acids. Germline lookup yields CDR1 SEHNR and CDR2 FQNEAQ (reference sequence). V shed 1 base and J shed 2 bases, with 7 bases lying between them. This chain's CDR3 is CASSLVAYTDTQYF. In DNA, the CDR3 is TGTGCCAGCAGCTTAGTGGCATACACAGATACGCAGTATTTT.

This chain uses TRBV10-1 with TRBJ1-1, with a tentative D call TRBD1 (5 bases). With 8 bases removed from V and 1 base from J, the gap between germline ends came to 11 bases. Germline V gene sequence: CDR1 WNHNN, CDR2 SYGVQD (reference sequence). The CDR3 length is 13 residues. The CDR3 DNA follows: TGCGCCAGCTCCCGCGGGGGGAACACTGAAGCTTTCTTT. Translation: CASSRGGNTEAFF.

This clone was detected only a few times. J is TRBJ2-1 and V is TRBV7-2, with 10 bases aligning to TRBD2. In germline, CDR1 is SGHTA, CDR2 FQGNSA. The junction had 18 bases not matched to a gene; V was cut back by 10 bases and J by 9 bases. The CDR3 contains 16 residues. CDR3 loop: CANPPGLASRGCEQFF. CDR3 nucleotides: TGTGCCAACCCACCGGGACTAGCGAGTAGAGGGTGTGAGCAGTTCTTC.

About this clone itself: The sample holds other DNA sequences that translate to the same CDR3. The CDR3 DNA reads TGCGCCAGCAGCCTTGGGACAGGGACCGGGGAGCTGTTTTTT. Protein: CASSLGTGTGELFF. The V and J genes are TRBV5-1 and TRBJ2-2; 9 bases are a match to TRBD1. Trimming took 4 bases from V and 5 from J; bases not matched to a gene: 3. This CDR3 spans 14 amino acids. Germline V gene data show CDR1 as SGHRS and CDR2 as YFSETQ.

This clone occurred a few times. This sequence joins TRBV19 and TRBJ2-7, with TRBD1 matching over 10 bases. Germline V gene sequence: CDR1 LNHDA, CDR2 SQIVND (reference sequence). Germline trimming cut 5 bases from V and 2 bases from J; bases unmatched to any gene: 6. The CDR3 consists of 15 residues. CDR3 in DNA: TGTGCCAGTAGTCTTATGACAGGGGGCCCCTACGAGCAGTACTTC. Translation: CASSLMTGGPYEQYF.

The V and J genes are TRBV29-1 and TRBJ2-7, with TRBD2 as a possible D gene (6 bases). CDR1 is SQVTM, CDR2 ANQGSEA, per germline. Trimming stripped 1 base from V and 5 bases from J, with 12 bases between. This CDR3 contains 13 residues. CDR3 amino acids: CSVEGGGGDEQYF. The CDR3, as DNA: TGCAGCGTTGAAGGGGGAGGAGGCGACGAGCAGTACTTC.